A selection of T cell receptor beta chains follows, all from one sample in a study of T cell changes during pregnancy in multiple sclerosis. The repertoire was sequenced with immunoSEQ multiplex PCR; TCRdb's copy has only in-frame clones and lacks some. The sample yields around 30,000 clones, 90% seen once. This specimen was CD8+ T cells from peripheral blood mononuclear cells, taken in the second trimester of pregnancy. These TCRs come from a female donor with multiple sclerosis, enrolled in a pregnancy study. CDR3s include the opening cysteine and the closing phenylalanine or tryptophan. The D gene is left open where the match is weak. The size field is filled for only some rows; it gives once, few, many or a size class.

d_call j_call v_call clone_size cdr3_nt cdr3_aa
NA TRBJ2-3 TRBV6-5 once TGTGCCAGCAGTCCCAACGGAGATACGCAGTATTTT CASSPNGDTQYF
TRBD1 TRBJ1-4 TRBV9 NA TGTGCCAGCAGCCCACACCCCGGGACAGGGCATGAAAAACTGTTTTTT CASSPHPGTGHEKLFF
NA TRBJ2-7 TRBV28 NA TGTGCCAGCCTCCGAGAGAGCTCCTACGAGCAGTACTTC CASLRESSYEQYF
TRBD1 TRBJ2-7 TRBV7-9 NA TGTGCCAGCAGGGCAGGGGGCTCCTACGAGCAGTACTTC CASRAGGSYEQYF
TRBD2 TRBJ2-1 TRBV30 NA TGTGCCTGGAGTGGGTTGCTAGCGGGGACCCCCACCTCTTACAATGAGCAGTTCTTC CAWSGLLAGTPTSYNEQFF
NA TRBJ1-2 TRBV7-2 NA TGTGCCAGCAGCTTACGGGGGTCCGAAGGCTACACCTTC CASSLRGSEGYTF
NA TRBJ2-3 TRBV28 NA TGTGCCAGCAGTTGGGGGGGGGCTACCACAGATACGCAGTATTTT CASSWGGATTDTQYF
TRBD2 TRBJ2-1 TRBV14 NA TGTGCCAGCAGCCAAGAGCCTCAATGGACTAGCGGAAACAATGAGCAGTTCTTC CASSQEPQWTSGNNEQFF
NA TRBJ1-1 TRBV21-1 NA TGTGCCAGCAGCTCTCGACAGGGAAGCGGCACTGAAGCTTTCTTT CASSSRQGSGTEAFF
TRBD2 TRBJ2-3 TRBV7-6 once TGTGCCAGCAGCCAAAGCGGTCTAGCGGGACCTTCAGGGGATACGCAGTATTTT CASSQSGLAGPSGDTQYF
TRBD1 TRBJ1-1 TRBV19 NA TGTGCCAGTCACACGGGACAGATGAACACTGAAGCTTTCTTT CASHTGQMNTEAFF
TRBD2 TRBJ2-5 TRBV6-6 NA TGTGCCAGCGCGACTAGCCCCTCGAAGACCCAGTACTTC CASATSPSKTQYF
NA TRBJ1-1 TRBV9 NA TGTGCCAGCAGCGCTTATCCGGGGGGGGACACTGAAGCTTTCTTT CASSAYPGGDTEAFF
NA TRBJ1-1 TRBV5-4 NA TGTGCCAGCAGCCTCAAGGAGGACACTGAAGCTTTCTTT CASSLKEDTEAFF
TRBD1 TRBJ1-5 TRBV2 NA TGTGCCACCCGACAGGGCCTCAATAGCAATCAGCCCCAGCATTTT CATRQGLNSNQPQHF
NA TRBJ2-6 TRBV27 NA TGTGCCAGCAGTTTATGGCCGCCGGGGGGGGCCAACGTCCTGACTTTC CASSLWPPGGANVLTF
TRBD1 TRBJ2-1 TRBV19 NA TGTGCCAGTAGTAAATCGAGGACAGGGTTCAATGAGCAGTTCTTC CASSKSRTGFNEQFF
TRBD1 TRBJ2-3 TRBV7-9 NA TGTGCCAGCAGCTTAAGTCCGGGACAGGGGTCCTCTAGCACAGATACGCAGTATTTT CASSLSPGQGSSSTDTQYF
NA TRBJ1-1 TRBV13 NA TGTGCCAGCAGCTTCTCAGGCACTGAAGCTTTCTTT CASSFSGTEAFF
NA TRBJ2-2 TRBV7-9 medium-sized TGTGCCAGCAGCTTAACGACAGCCACCGGGGAGCTGTTTTTT CASSLTTATGELFF
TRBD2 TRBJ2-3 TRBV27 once TGTGCCAGCAGCTCCGGACTAGCCACAGATACGCAGTATTTT CASSSGLATDTQYF
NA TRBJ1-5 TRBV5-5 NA TGTGCCAGCAGCTTGGGAGGTTACGGACAGCCCCAGCATTTT CASSLGGYGQPQHF
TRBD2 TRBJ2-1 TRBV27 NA TGTGCCAGCAGTTCGGGTAGCGGGAGGGATGAGCAGTTCTTC CASSSGSGRDEQFF
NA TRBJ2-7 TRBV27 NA TGTGCCAGCAGTTACATTAGCGGAGGGTCCTACGAGCAGTACTTC CASSYISGGSYEQYF
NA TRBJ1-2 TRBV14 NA TGTGCCAGCAGCCAAGATATACGGATAGGGGCCCCCTATGGCTACACCTTC CASSQDIRIGAPYGYTF
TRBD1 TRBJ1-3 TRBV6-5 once TGTGCCAACAGTTATTACAGGGGCTCTGGAAACACCATATATTTT CANSYYRGSGNTIYF
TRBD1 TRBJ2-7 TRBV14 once TGTGCCAGCAGCCCGACAGGGGAGTCCTACGAGCAGTACTTC CASSPTGESYEQYF
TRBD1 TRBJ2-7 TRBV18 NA TGTGCCAGCTCACCAACGGACAGGAGCTCCTACGAGCAGTACTTC CASSPTDRSSYEQYF
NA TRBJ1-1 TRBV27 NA TGTGCCAGCAGTTCACAGGGTAGGAACACTGAAGCTTTCTTT CASSSQGRNTEAFF
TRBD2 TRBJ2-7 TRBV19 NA TGTGCCAGTAGTCTTAGCGGGAGGTACGAGCAGTACTTC CASSLSGRYEQYF
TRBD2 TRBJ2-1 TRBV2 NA TGTGCCAGCAGACGTCCCGGGACTAGTCGCAATGAGCAGTTCTTC CASRRPGTSRNEQFF
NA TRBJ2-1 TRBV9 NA TGTGCCAGCAGCGCTGTAGCTAATGGATTAAATGAGCAGTTCTTC CASSAVANGLNEQFF
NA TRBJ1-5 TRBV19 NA TGTGCCAGTAGTGCTGGGGCAGGGGGCAATCAGCCCCAGCATTTT CASSAGAGGNQPQHF
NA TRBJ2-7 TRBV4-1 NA TGCGCCAGCAGCCAAGTACCCCAAGGGGTTCGCTCCTACGAGCAGTACTTC CASSQVPQGVRSYEQYF
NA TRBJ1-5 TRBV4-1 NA TGCGCCAGCAGCCAAGATTCAGTACAGAGCAATCAGCCCCAGCATTTT CASSQDSVQSNQPQHF
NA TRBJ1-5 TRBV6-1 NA TGTGCCAGCCTCGGAGGGGTTGAGAGCAATCAGCCCCAGCATTTT CASLGGVESNQPQHF
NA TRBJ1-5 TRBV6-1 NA TGTGCCAGCAGTGAAGACAGGGTCCAGCCCCAGCATTTT CASSEDRVQPQHF
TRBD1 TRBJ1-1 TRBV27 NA TGTGCCAGCAGTTCTCTGACAGGGGGCGTCATGAACACTGAAGCTTTCTTT CASSSLTGGVMNTEAFF
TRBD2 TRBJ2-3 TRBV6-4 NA TGTGCCAGCAGCTTCGGACTAGCGGGATCCACAGATACGCAGTATTTT CASSFGLAGSTDTQYF
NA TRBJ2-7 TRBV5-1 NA TGCGCCAGCAGCTTGGCGGCGGACTACGAGCAGTACTTC CASSLAADYEQYF
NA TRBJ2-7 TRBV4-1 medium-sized TGCGCCAGCAGCCAGGAGGGACAGCTCTCCTACGAGCAGTACTTC CASSQEGQLSYEQYF
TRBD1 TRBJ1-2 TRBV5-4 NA TGTGCCAGCAGCTTCGACAGGGATTTTGGCTACACCTTC CASSFDRDFGYTF
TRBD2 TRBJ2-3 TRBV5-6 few TGTGCCAGCAGCTTGTACATAGCGGGAGCAACAGATACGCAGTATTTT CASSLYIAGATDTQYF
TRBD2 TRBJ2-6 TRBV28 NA TGTGCCAGCAGCTACCCCGGGGGGGGACGCTCTGGGGCCAACGTCCTGACTTTC CASSYPGGGRSGANVLTF
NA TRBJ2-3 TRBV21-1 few TGTGCCAGCAGCAAAGCGTGGGACAGGGCAGATACGCAGTATTTT CASSKAWDRADTQYF
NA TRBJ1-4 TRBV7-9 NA TGTGCCAGCAGCTTAGTTGCGGGGAATGAAAAACTGTTTTTT CASSLVAGNEKLFF
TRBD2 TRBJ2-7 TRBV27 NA TGTGCCAGCAGTCGAGGGACTAGCGGTAGCTCCTACGAGCAGTACTTC CASSRGTSGSSYEQYF
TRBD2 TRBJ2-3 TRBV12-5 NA TGTGCTAGTGGTTTGCGACTAGCGGGAGAAACAGATACGCAGTATTTT CASGLRLAGETDTQYF
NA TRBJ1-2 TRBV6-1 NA TGTGCCAGCAGCCCACGACAGCCTCCGAACTATGGCTACACCTTC CASSPRQPPNYGYTF
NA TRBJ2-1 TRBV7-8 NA TGTGCCAGCAGCTTAGCAATACTCGGAGGCGCCCACTACAATGAGCAGTTCTTC CASSLAILGGAHYNEQFF
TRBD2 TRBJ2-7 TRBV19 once TGTGCCAGCGCGGCGGGGAGGGCCTACGAGCAGTACTTC CASAAGRAYEQYF
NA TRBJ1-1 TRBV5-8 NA TGTGCCAGCAGCTCGGAATTCGCGGCTGAAGCTTTCTTT CASSSEFAAEAFF
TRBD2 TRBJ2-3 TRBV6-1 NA TGTGCCAGCAGTGAGGTAGCGGGGAGCACAGATACGCAGTATTTT CASSEVAGSTDTQYF
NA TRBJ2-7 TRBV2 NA TGTGCCAGCAGTGTTACTAGGGAGCAGTACTTC CASSVTREQYF
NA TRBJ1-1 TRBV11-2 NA TGTGCCAGCAGCTTAGGGCCATACATGAACACTGAAGCTTTCTTT CASSLGPYMNTEAFF
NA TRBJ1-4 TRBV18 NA TGTGCCAGCTCAATCCCGACAGACCCAAATGAAAAACTGTTTTTT CASSIPTDPNEKLFF
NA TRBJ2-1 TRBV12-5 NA TGTGCTAGTGGTTTGGTGGCTGATGAGTTCTTC CASGLVADEFF